This entry is about one TCR beta chain. Only in-frame clones appear in the TCRdb table, and some are missing; sequencing was by immunoSEQ multiplex PCR. The table has about 60,000 clones, more than 75% seen once; the top ten hold 4.5% to 5.5%. Germline-derived CDR1 and CDR2 are SGHNT and YYREEE (reference sequence). Unmatched junction bases numbered 6, after V lost 2 bases and J lost 4 bases. The CDR3 contains 15 residues. This sample was taken from a study of technical replicates of blood from a few donors. The TCR was taken from a human donor in good health. Some clones in this sample may be carry-over from other donors' samples. V and J are TRBV5-4 and TRBJ1-2, with 9 nucleotides matching TRBD1. Sequencing was performed on PBMCs. The CDR3 nucleotides read TGTGCCAGCAGCTTAACAGGGGGCGATACCTATGGCTACACCTTC. Translating gives CASSLTGGDTYGYTF.